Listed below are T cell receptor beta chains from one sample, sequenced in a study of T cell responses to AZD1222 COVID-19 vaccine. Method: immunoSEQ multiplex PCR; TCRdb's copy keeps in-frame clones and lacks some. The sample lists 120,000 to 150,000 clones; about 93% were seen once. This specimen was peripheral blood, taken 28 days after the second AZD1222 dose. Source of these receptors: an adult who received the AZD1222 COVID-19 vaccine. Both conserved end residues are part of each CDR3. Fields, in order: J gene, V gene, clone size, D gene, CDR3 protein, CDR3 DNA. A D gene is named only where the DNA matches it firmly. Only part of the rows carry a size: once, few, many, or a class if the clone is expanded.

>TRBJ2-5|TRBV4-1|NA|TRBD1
CASSQTTGPGTQYF
TGCGCCAGCAGCCAGACGACAGGGCCGGGAACCCAGTACTTC
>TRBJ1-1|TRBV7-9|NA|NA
CASSPDRSENTEAFF
TGTGCCAGCAGCCCAGACCGGAGTGAGAACACTGAAGCTTTCTTT
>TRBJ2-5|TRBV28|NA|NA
CASSLLPGAGQETQYF
TGTGCCAGCAGTTTACTCCCCGGGGCGGGGCAGGAGACCCAGTACTTC
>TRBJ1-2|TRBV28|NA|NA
CASSFPLQGSAGYTF
TGTGCCAGCAGTTTCCCCTTACAGGGTTCTGCTGGCTACACCTTC
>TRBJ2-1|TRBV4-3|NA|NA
CASSQVSNNEQFF
TGCGCCAGCAGCCAAGTGTCGAACAATGAGCAGTTCTTC
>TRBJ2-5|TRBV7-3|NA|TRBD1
CASSSGTGPQETQYF
TGTGCCAGCAGCTCAGGGACAGGTCCGCAAGAGACCCAGTACTTC
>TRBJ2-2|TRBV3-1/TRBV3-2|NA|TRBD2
CASSQDLAGGTGELFF
TGTGCCAGCAGCCAAGATCTGGCGGGAGGGACCGGGGAGCTGTTTTTT
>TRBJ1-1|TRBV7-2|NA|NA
CASSLPRRYGTEAFF
TGTGCCAGCAGCCTCCCTCGCAGGTACGGCACTGAAGCTTTCTTT
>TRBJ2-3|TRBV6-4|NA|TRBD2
CASPRTSGSTDTQYF
TGTGCCAGCCCCCGGACTAGCGGGAGCACAGATACGCAGTATTTT
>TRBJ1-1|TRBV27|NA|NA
CASSLIPEGEAFF
TGTGCCAGCAGTTTAATCCCCGAAGGGGAAGCTTTCTTT
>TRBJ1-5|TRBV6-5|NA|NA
CASSYSRGSPQHF
TGTGCCAGCAGTTACTCGAGGGGGTCGCCCCAGCATTTT
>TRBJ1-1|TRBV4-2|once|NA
CASSQVGGGTEAFF
TGTGCCAGCAGCCAAGTGGGGGGGGGCACTGAAGCTTTCTTT
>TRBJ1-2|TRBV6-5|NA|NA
CASRTDDRLRDGYTF
TGTGCCAGCAGAACCGACGACAGGCTTAGGGATGGCTACACCTTC
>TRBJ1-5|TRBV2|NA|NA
CASGGGSNQPQHF
TGTGCCAGCGGTGGGGGTAGCAATCAGCCCCAGCATTTT
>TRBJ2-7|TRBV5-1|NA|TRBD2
CASSRELAGGPHEQYF
TGCGCCAGCAGCCGGGAACTAGCGGGAGGGCCCCACGAGCAGTACTTC
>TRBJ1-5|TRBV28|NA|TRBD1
CASRPDREGRGQPQHF
TGTGCCAGCCGTCCGGACAGGGAAGGTCGGGGTCAGCCCCAGCATTTT
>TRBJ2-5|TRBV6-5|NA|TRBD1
CASRDRGVETQYF
TGTGCCAGCAGGGACAGGGGAGTGGAGACCCAGTACTTC
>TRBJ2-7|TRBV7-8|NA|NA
CASSERHAGGPNF
TGTGCCAGCAGCGAGCGCCATGCAGGAGGGCCGAACTTC
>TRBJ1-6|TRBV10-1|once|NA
CASSEEGGGFYNSPLHF
TGCGCCAGCAGTGAGGAGGGTGGTGGGTTCTATAATTCACCCCTCCACTTT
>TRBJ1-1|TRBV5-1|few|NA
CASSDRLNTEAFF
TGCGCCAGCAGCGACAGACTGAACACTGAAGCTTTCTTT
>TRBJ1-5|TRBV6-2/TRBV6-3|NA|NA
CASSYSGFRNQPQHF
TGTGCCAGCAGTTACTCGGGGTTTCGCAATCAGCCCCAGCATTTT
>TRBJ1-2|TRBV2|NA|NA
CASSEEQGYGYTF
TGTGCCAGCAGTGAAGAACAGGGCTATGGCTACACCTTC
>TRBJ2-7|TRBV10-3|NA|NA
CAISETQGEQYF
TGTGCCATCAGTGAGACCCAAGGCGAGCAGTACTTC
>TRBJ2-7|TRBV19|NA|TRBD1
CASSLRDRNPYEQYF
TGTGCCAGTAGTCTCCGGGACAGGAACCCCTACGAGCAGTACTTC
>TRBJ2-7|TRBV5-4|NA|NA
CASSFSQGHRNEQYF
TGTGCCAGCAGCTTCTCCCAGGGACATCGCAACGAGCAGTACTTC
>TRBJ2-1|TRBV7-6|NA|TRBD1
CASSLGVRGQAYNEQFF
TGTGCCAGCAGCTTAGGGGTTCGGGGACAGGCCTACAATGAGCAGTTCTTC
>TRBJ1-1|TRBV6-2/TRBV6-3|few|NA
CASSYDSRGDTEAFF
TGTGCCAGCAGTTACGATTCCCGGGGTGACACTGAAGCTTTCTTT
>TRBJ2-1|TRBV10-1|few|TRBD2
CASSCSGGPFHNEQFF
TGCGCCAGCAGTTGTTCGGGGGGGCCTTTCCACAATGAGCAGTTCTTC
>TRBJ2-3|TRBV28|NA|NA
CASSLGGRDTQYF
TGTGCCAGCAGTTTAGGGGGGCGGGATACGCAGTATTTT
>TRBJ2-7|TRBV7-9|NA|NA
CASSPGLGLEQYF
TGTGCCAGCTCCCCAGGGCTGGGGCTCGAGCAGTACTTC
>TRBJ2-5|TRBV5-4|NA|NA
CASSVMGDQETQYF
TGTGCCAGCAGCGTGATGGGGGACCAAGAGACCCAGTACTTC
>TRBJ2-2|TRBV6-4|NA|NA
CASSVEGTGELFF
TGTGCCAGCAGTGTCGAGGGAACCGGGGAGCTGTTTTTT
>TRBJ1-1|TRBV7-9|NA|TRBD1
CASSLGGGALEAFF
TGTGCCAGCAGCCTGGGAGGGGGCGCGCTTGAAGCTTTCTTT
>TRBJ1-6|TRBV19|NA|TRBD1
CASSIGTGGEPLHF
TGTGCCAGTAGTATTGGGACAGGCGGAGAGCCCCTCCACTTT
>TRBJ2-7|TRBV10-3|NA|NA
CAIRSSYEQYF
TGTGCCATCCGATCGTCCTACGAGCAGTACTTC
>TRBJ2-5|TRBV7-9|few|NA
CASSRPQDQETQYF
TGTGCCAGCAGCCGGCCGCAGGACCAAGAGACCCAGTACTTC
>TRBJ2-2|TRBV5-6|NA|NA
CASSLHTGELFF
TGTGCCAGCAGCCTTCACACCGGGGAGCTGTTTTTT
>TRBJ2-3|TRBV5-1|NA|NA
CASSWGDTNTQYF
TGCGCCAGCAGCTGGGGGGACACCAATACGCAGTATTTT
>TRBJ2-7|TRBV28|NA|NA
CASSSGITYEQYF
TGTGCCAGCAGTTCGGGCATAACCTACGAGCAGTACTTC
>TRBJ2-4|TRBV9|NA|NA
CASSVVAIWAKNIQYF
TGTGCCAGCAGCGTGGTGGCCATTTGGGCCAAAAACATTCAGTACTTC
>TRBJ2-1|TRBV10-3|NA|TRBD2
CAISAPGGESSYNEQFF
TGTGCCATCAGTGCCCCGGGAGGTGAATCCTCCTACAATGAGCAGTTCTTC
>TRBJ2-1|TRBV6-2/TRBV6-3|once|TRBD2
CASSPGLANEQFF
TGTGCCAGCAGCCCGGGACTAGCAAATGAGCAGTTCTTC